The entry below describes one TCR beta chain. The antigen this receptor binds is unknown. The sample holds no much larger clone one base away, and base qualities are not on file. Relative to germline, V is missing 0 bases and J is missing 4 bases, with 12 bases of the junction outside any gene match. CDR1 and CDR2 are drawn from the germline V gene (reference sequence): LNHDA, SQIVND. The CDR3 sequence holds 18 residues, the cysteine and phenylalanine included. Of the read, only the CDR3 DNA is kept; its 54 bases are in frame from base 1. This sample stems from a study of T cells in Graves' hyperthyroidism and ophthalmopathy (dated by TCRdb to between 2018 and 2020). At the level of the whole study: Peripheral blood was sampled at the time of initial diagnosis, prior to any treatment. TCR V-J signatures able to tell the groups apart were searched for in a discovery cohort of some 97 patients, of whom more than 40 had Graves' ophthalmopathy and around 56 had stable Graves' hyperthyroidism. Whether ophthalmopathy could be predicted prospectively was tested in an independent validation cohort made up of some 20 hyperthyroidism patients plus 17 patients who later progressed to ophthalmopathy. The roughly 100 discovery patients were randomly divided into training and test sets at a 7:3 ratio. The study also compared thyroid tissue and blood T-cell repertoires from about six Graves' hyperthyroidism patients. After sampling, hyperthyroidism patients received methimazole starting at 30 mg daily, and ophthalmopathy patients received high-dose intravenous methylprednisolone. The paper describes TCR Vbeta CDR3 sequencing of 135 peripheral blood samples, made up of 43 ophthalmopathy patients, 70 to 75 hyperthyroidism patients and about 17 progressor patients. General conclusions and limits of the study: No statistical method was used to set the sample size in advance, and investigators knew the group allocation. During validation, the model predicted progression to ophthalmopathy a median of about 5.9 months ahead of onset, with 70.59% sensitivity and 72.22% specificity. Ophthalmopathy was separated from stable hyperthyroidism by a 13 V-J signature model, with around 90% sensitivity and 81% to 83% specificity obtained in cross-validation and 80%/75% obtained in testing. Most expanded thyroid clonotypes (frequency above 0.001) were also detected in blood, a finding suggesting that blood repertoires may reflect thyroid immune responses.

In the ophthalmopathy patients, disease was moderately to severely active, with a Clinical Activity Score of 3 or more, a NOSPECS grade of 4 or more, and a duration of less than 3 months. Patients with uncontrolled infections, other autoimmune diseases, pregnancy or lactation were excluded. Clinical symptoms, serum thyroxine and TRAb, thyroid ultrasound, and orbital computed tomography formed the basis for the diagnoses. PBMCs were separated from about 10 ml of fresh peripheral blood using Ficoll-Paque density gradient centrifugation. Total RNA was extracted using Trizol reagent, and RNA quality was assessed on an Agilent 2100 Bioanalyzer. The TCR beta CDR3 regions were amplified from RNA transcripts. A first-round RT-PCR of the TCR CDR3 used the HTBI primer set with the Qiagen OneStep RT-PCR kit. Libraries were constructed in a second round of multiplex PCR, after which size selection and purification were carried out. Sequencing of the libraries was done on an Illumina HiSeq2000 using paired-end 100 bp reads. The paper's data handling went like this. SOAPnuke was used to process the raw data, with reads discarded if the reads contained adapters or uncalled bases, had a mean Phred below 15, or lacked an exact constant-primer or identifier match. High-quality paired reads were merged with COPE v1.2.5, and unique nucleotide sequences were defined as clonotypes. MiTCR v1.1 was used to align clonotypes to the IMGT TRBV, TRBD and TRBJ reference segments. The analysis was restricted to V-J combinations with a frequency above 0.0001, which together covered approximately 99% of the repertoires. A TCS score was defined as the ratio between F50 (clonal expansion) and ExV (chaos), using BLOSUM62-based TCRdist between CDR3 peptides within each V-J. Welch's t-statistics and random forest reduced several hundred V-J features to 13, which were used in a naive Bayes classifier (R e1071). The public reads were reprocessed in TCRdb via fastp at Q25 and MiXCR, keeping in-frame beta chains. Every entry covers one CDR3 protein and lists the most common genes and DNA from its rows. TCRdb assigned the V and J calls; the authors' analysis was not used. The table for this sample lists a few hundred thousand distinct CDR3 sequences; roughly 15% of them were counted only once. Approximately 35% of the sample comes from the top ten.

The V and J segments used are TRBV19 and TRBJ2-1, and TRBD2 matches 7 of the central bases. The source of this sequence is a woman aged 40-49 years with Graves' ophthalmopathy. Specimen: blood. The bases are TGTGCCAGTAGTATAGATCACGAAGCTAGCGGAGCTTACAATGAGCAGTTCTTC. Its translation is CASSIDHEASGAYNEQFF.